This paragraph reports one T cell receptor (beta chain). Using immunoSEQ multiplex PCR, the repertoire was profiled, and TCRdb retains in-frame clones only, with some absent. Of 230,000 or so clones listed, under 90% are singletons. CDR1 is DFQATT, CDR2 SNEGSKA, per germline (reference sequence). Trimming took 3 bases from V and 0 from J, leaving 9 bases between them. This CDR3 contains 13 residues. The data belong to a study of blood T cell repertoires in COVID-19. Study-level background: Samples taken during acute and convalescent COVID-19 were collected in the United States, Italy and Spain.

The specimen sequenced was peripheral blood. This chain connects TRBV20-1 to TRBJ2-7, with a possible D match to TRBD2 (6 bases). This sequence originates from a man aged 25 to 45 with active or convalescent COVID-19. The CDR3 here is CSASRGLSYEQYF. In DNA, the CDR3 is TGCAGTGCTAGTCGGGGACTCTCCTACGAGCAGTACTTC.